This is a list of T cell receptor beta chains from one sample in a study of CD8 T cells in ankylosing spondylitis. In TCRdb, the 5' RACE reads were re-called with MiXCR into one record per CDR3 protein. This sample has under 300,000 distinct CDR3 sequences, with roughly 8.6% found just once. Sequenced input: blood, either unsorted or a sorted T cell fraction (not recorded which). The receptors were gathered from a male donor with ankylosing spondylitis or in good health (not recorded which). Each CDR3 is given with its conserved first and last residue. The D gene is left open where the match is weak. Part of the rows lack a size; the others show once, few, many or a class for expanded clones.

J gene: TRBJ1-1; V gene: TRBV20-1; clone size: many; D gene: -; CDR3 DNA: TGCAGTGCTAGAGATTGGGGCCCCGAGGAAGCTTTCTTT; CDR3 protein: CSARDWGPEEAFF
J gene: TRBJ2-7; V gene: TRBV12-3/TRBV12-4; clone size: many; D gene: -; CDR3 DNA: TGTGCCAGCAGTGGTCACAGGGTTTACGAGCAGTACTTC; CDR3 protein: CASSGHRVYEQYF
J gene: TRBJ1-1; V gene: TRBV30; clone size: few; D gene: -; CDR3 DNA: TGTGCCTGGAGTGTAGTATCGGGCACTGAAGCTTTCTTT; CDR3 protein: CAWSVVSGTEAFF
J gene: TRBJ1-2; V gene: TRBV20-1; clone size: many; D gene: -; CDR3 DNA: TGCAGTGCTAGAGTTCCCGGGGGAGCTGGCTACACCTTC; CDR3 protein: CSARVPGGAGYTF
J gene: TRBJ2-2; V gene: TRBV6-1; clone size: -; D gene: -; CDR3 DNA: TGTGCCAGCAGACCTCAGCCGGGGGACACCGGGGAGCTGTTTTTT; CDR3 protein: CASRPQPGDTGELFF
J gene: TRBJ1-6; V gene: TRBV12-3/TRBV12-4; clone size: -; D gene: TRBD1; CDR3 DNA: TGTGCCAGCAGTCGTAGGGGGCCCTATAATTCACCCCTCCACTTT; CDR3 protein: CASSRRGPYNSPLHF
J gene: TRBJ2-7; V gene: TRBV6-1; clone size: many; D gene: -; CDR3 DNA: TGTGCCAGCAGTGAGCAGGCTGTCTCCTACGAGCAGTACTTC; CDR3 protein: CASSEQAVSYEQYF
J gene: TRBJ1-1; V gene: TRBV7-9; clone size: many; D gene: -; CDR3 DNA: TGTGCCAGCAGCCCGACAGATCCTGAAGCTTTCTTT; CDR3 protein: CASSPTDPEAFF
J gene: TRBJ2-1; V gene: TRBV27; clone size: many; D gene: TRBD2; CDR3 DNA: TGTGCCAGCAGTAGTAGCGGGGGGGCCAATGAGCAGTTCTTC; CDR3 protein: CASSSSGGANEQFF
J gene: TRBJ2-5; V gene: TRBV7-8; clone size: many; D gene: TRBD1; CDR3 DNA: TGTGCCAGCAGCTTAGCTCCGGGACAGGGAGAGACCCAGTACTTC; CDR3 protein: CASSLAPGQGETQYF
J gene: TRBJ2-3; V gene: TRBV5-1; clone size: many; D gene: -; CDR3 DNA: TGCGCCAGCAGCTTGGCCGTGGTAGATACGCAGTATTTT; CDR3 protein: CASSLAVVDTQYF
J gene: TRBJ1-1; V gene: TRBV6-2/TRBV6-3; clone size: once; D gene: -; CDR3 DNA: TGTGCCAGCAACCCCCACAGGGCGGAGAACACTGAAGCTTTCTTT; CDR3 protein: CASNPHRAENTEAFF
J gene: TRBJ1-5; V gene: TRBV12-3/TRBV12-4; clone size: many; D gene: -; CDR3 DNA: TGTGCCAGCAGTGGACAGAGAGCTGGGAGGCCCCAGCATTTT; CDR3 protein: CASSGQRAGRPQHF
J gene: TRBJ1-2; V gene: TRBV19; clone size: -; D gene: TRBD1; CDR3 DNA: TGTGCCAGTAGTACGAGGGACAGGCAACTCGCTGGCTACACCTTC; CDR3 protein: CASSTRDRQLAGYTF
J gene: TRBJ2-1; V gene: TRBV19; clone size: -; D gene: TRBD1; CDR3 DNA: TGTGCCAGTAGTATGGTGGGGACAGGTAACAATGAGCAGTTCTTC; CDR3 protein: CASSMVGTGNNEQFF
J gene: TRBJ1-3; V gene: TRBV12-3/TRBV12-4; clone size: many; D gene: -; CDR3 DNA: TGTGCCAGCAGTCCTCAGGGACCCGGGAACACCATATATTTT; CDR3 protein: CASSPQGPGNTIYF
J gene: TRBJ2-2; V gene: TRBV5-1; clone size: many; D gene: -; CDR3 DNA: TGCGCCAGCAAGCCCGGAACCGCGGTACAAAACACCGGGGAGCTGTTTTTT; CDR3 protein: CASKPGTAVQNTGELFF
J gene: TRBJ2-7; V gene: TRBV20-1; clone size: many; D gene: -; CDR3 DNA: TGCAGTGCGCTCAGGGGATACGAGCAGTACTTC; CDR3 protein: CSALRGYEQYF
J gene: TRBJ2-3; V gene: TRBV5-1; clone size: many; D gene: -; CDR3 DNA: TGCGCCAGCAGCTACCAGGTTAGGGATACGCAGTATTTT; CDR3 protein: CASSYQVRDTQYF
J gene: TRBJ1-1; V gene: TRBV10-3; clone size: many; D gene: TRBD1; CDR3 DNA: TGTGCCATCAATCCAGGGGGGGTCACTGAAGCTTTCTTT; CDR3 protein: CAINPGGVTEAFF
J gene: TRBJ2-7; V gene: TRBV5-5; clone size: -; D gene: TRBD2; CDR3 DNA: TGTGCCAGCAGCCCCCGCGGGGGAATAGATTACGAGCAGTACTTC; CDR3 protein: CASSPRGGIDYEQYF
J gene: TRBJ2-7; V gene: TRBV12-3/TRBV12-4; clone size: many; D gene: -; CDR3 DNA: TGTGCCAGCAGTGCCCCTAATTCCTACGAGCAGTACTTC; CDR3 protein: CASSAPNSYEQYF
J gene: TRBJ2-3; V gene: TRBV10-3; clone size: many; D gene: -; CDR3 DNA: TGTGCCATCAGTGAGTCGATGGCAGATACGCAGTATTTT; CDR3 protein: CAISESMADTQYF
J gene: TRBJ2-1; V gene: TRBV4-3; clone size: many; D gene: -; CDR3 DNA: TGCGCCAGCAGCCAAGCGGTGGCGGGTATAGAGCAGTTCTTC; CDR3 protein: CASSQAVAGIEQFF
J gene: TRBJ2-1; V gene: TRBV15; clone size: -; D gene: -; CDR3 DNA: TGTGCCACCAGCAGAGATCGCTTTGAGCAGTTCTTC; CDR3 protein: CATSRDRFEQFF
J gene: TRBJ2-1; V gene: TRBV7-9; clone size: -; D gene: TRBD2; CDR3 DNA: TGTGCCAGCAGCTTAGCGGGTAGCGGGGGTAAAGAGCAGTTCTTC; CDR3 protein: CASSLAGSGGKEQFF
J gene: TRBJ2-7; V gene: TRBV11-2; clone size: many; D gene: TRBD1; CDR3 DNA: TGTGCCAGCAGCGGGACAGTTGGAGGCGAGCAGTACTTC; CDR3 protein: CASSGTVGGEQYF
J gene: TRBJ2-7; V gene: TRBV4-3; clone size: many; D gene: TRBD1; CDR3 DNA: TGCGCCAGCAGCCAAACCGGGACAGGGTACTACGAGCAGTACTTC; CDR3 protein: CASSQTGTGYYEQYF
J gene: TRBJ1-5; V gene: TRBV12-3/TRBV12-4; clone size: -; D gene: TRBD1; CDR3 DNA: TGTGTCAGCAGTCCGGGACAGGGAAATCAGCCCCAGCATTTT; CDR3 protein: CVSSPGQGNQPQHF
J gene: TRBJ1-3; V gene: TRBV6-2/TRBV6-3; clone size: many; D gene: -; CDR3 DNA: TGTGCCAGCAGTTACTCAACGGCGGCTGGAAACACCATATATTTT; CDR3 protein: CASSYSTAAGNTIYF
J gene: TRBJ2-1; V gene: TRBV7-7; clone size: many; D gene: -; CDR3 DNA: TGTGCTAGCAGCTCCCTGGGACTTCCCGAGCAGTTCTTC; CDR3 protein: CASSSLGLPEQFF
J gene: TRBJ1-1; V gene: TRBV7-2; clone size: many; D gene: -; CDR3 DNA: TGTGCCAGCAGGGCGATGAACACTGAAGCTTTCTTT; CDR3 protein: CASRAMNTEAFF
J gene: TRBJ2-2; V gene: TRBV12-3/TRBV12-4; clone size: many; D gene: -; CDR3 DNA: TGTGCCAGCAGTTTATCTTTCTCCGTGGGGGAGCTGTTTTTT; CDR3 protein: CASSLSFSVGELFF
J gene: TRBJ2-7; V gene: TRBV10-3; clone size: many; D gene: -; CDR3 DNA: TGTGCCATCAGCGCCGGGAGCCGTCCGTACTTC; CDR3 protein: CAISAGSRPYF
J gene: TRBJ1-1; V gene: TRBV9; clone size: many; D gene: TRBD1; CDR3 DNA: TGTGCCAGCAGCGCGGGACAGGGGGCAGCTGAAGCTTTCTTT; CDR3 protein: CASSAGQGAAEAFF
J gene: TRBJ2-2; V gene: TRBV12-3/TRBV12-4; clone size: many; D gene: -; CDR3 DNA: TGTGCCAGCAGTCCCGTTCGGGCCGGGGAGCTGTTTTTT; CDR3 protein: CASSPVRAGELFF
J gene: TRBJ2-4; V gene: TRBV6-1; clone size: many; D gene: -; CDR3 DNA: TGTGCCAGCAGGTCACGTCGGGGGGCCAAAAACATTCAGTACTTC; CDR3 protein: CASRSRRGAKNIQYF
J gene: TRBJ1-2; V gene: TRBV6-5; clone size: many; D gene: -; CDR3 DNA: TGTGCCAGCAGTCGATCGGCGGGTGGCTACACCTTC; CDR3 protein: CASSRSAGGYTF
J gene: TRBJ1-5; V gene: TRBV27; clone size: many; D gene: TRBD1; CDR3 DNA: TGTGCCAGCAGTGGGTTGGGACAGAGATATAGCAATCAGCCCCAGCATTTT; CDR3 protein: CASSGLGQRYSNQPQHF
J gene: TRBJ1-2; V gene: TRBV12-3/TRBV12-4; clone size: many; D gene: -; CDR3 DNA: TGTGCCAGCAGTCCTGGACTGGATGGCTACACCTTC; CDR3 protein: CASSPGLDGYTF
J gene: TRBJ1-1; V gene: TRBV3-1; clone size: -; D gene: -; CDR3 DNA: TGTGCCAGCAGCCAAGTTTCGAGTTCCACTGAAGCTTTCTTT; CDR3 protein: CASSQVSSSTEAFF
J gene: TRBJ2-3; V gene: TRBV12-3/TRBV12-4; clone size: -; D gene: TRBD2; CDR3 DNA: TGTGCCAGCAGTCATAGCGGGGGGCGGGATCAAAGCACAGATACGCAGTATTTT; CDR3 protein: CASSHSGGRDQSTDTQYF
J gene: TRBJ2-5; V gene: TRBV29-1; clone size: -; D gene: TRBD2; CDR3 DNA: TGCAGCGTTGCCCGACTAGCGGAACAAGAGACCCAGTACTTC; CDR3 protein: CSVARLAEQETQYF
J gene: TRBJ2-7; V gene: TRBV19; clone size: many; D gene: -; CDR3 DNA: TGTGCCAGTCAGGCACAGTACAGCGAGCAGTACTTC; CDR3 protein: CASQAQYSEQYF